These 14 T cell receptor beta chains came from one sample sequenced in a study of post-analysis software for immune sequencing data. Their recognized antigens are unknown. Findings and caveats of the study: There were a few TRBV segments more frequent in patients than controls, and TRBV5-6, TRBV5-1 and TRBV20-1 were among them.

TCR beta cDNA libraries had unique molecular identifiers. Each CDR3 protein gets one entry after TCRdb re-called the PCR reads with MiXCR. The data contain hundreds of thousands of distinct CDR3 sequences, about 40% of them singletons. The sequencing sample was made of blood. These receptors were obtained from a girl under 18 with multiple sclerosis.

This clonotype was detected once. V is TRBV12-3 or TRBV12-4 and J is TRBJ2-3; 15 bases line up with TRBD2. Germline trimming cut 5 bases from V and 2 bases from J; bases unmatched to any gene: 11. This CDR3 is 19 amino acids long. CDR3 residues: CASSPWTSGGAGDTDTQYF. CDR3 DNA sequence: TGTGCCAGCAGTCCGTGGACTAGCGGGGGGGCTGGGGACACAGATACGCAGTATTTT.

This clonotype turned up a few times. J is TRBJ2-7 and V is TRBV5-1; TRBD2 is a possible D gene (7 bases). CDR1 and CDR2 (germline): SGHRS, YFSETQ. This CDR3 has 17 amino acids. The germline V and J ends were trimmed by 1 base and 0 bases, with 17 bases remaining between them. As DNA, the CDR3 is TGCGCCAGCAGCTTGTCCCAAGGGGGGGGCGGCTCCTACGAGCAGTACTTC. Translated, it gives CASSLSQGGGGSYEQYF.

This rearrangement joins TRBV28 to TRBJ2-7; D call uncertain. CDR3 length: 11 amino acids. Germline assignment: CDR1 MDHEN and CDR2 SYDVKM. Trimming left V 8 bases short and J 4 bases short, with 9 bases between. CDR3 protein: CASGPKYEQYF. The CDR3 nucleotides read TGTGCCAGCGGCCCCAAATACGAGCAGTACTTC.

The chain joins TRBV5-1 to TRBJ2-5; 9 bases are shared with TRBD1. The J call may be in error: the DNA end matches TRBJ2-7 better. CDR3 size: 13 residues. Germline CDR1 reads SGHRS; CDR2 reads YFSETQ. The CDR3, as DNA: TGCGCCAGCGCCCCCGGGACAGGGAACGAGCAGTACTTC. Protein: CASAPGTGNEQYF.

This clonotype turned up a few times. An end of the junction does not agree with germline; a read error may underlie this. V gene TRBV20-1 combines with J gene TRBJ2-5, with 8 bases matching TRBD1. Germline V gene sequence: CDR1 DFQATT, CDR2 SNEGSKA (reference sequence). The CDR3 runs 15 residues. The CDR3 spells CSVRDDRGTQETQYF. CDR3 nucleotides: TGCAGTGTTAGAGATGACAGGGGTACCCAAGAGACCCAGTACTTC.

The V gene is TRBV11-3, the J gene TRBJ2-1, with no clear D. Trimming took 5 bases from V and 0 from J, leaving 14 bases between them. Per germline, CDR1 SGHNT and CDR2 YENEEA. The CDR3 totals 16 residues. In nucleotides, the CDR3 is TGTGCCAGCAGCCAAGATTCTCTCCGCTCCTACAATGAGCAGTTCTTC. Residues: CASSQDSLRSYNEQFF.

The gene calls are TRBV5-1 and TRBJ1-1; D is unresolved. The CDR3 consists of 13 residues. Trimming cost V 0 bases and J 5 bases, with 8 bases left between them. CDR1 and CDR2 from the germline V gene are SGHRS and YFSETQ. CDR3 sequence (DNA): TGCGCCAGCAGCTTGGGTGGGGTTACTGAAGCTTTCTTT. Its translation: CASSLGGVTEAFF. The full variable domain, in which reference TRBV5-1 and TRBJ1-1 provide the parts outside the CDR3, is KAGVTQTPRYLIKTRGQQVTLSCSPISGHRSVSWYQQTPGQGLQFLFEYFSETQRNKGNFPGRFSGRQFSNSRSEMNVSTLELGDSALYLCASSLGGVTEAFFGQGTRLTVV.

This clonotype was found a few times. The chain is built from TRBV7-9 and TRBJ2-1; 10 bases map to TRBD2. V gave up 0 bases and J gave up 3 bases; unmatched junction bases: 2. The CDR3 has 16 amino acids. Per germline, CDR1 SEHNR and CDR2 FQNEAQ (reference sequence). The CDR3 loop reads CASSLARLAGYNEQFF. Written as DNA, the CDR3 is TGTGCCAGCAGCTTAGCGCGACTAGCGGGCTACAATGAGCAGTTCTTC.

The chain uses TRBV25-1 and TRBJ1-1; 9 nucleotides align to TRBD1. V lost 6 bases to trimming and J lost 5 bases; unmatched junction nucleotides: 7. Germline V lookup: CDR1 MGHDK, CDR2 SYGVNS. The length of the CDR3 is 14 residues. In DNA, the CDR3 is TGTGCCAGCAGGAAACAGGGGGCGACAACTGAAGCTTTCTTT. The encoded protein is CASRKQGATTEAFF.

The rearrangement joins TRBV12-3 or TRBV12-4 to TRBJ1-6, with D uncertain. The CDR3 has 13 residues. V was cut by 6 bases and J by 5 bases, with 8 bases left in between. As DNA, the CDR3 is TGTGCCAGCAGGTCTACAGATAATTCACCCCTCCACTTT. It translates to CASRSTDNSPLHF.

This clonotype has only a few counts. Here the CDR3 reads CASSLGQVGGRETQYF. CDR3 coding DNA: TGTGCCAGCAGTTTGGGACAGGTGGGGGGGCGAGAGACCCAGTACTTC. The rearrangement links TRBV12-3 or TRBV12-4 to TRBJ2-5; perhaps TRBD1 as D (8 bases). V gave up 3 bases and J gave up 4 bases, with 18 bases separating them. The CDR3 consists of 16 residues.

In DNA, the CDR3 is TGTGCCAGCAGCTACGGCGTGGACGGGAGCTCCTACGAGCAGTACTTC. Protein sequence: CASSYGVDGSSYEQYF. J is TRBJ2-7 and V is TRBV7-9; tentative D call: TRBD2 (6 bases). The CDR3 spans 16 residues. Germline V gene data show CDR1 as SEHNR and CDR2 as FQNEAQ (reference sequence). V lost 4 bases and J lost 0, with 16 bases in between.

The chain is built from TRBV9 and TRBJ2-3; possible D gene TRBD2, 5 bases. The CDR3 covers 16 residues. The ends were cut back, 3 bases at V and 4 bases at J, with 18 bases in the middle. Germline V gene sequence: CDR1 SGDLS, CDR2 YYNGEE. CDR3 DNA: TGTGCCAGCAGCGACCCTGGAGGTAGAAGGGCAGATACGCAGTATTTT. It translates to CASSDPGGRRADTQYF. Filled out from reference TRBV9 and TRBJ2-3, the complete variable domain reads DSGVTQTPKHLITATGQRVTLRCSPRSGDLSVYWYQQSLDQGLQFLIQYYNGEERAKGNILERFSAQQFPDLHSELNLSSLELGDSALYFCASSDPGGRRADTQYFGPGTRLTVL.

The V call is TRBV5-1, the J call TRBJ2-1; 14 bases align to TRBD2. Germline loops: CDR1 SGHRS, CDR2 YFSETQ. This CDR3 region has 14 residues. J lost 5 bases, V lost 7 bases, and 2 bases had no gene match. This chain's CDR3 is CASGTSGSHNEQFF. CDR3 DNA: TGCGCCAGCGGGACTAGCGGGAGCCACAATGAGCAGTTCTTC.